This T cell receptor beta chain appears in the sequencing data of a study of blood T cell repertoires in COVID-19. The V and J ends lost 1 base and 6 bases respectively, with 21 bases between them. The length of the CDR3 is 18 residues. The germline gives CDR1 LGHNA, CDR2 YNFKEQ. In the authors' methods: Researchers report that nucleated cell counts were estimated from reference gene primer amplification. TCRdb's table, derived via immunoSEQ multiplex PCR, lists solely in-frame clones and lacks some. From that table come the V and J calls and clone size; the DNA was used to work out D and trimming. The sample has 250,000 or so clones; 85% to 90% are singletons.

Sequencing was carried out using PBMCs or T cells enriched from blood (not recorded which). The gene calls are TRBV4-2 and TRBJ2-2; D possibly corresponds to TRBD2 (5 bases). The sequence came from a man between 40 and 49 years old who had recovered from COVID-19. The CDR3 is CASSQGPSGLSRSGELFF. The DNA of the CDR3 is TGTGCCAGCAGCCAAGGCCCCTCCGGACTGAGTAGGTCCGGGGAGCTGTTTTTT.